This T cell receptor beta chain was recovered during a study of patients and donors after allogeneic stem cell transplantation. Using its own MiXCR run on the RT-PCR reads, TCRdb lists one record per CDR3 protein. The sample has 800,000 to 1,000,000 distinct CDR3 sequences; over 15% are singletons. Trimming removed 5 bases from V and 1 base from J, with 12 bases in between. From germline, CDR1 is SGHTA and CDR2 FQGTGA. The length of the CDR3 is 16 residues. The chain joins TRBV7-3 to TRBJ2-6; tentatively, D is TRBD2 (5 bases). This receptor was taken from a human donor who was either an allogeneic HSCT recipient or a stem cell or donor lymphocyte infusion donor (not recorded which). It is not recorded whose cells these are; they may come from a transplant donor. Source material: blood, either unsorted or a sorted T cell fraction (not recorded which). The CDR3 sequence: CASSPPGRSGANVLTF. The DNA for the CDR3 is TGTGCCAGCAGCCCACCGGGAAGGTCTGGGGCCAACGTCCTGACTTTC.